The T cell receptor beta chain under discussion was sequenced for a study of shared clonotypes between healthy human individuals. General study points: Clonotype sharing among donors was expected to depend on sequencing depth.

Naive CD8 cells lacked CD45RO, underwent positive selection for CCR7 and left out terminally differentiated effector memory CD45RA+ cells. Donors were healthy HIV-negative adults without recently reported acute infections or vaccinations. Every donor, a Caucasian adult, lived in Nashville, Tennessee. Deep was the level used in running the assay. The protocol was immunoSEQ multiplex PCR, while the TCRdb copy is restricted to in-frame clones and leaves out a portion. The sample includes under 1 million clones, approximately 92% of them seen just once. CDR1 and CDR2 (germline): WSHSY, SAAADI. V lost 0 bases and J lost 5; bases outside the gene matches: 6. This CDR3 is built from 15 residues. As regards this clone: Its target is unknown.

The TCR sequence derives from a man in his thirties or forties in good health. The chain recombines TRBV10-2 with TRBJ2-5, with 7 bases lining up with TRBD2. The sequencing input was naive CD8+ T cells sorted from blood. This CDR3 reads CASSESAGVWETQYF. CDR3 in DNA: TGCGCCAGCAGTGAGTCTGCGGGAGTGTGGGAGACCCAGTACTTC.